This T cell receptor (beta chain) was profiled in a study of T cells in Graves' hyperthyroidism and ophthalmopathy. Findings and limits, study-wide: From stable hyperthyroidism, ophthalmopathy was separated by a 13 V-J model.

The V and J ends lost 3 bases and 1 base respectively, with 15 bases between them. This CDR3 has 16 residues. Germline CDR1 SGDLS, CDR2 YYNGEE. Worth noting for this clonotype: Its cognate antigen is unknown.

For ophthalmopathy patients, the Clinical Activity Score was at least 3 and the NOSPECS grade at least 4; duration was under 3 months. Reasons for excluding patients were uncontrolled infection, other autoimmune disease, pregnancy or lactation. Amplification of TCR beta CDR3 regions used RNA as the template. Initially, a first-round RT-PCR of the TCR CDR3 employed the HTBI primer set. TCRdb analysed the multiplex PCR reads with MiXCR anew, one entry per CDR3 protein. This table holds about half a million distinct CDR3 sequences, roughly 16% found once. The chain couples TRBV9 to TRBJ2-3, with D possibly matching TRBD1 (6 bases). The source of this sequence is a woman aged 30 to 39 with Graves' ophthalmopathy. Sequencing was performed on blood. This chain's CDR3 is CASSGSGVGGTDTQYF. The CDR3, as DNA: TGTGCCAGCAGCGGCTCAGGGGTAGGTGGCACAGATACGCAGTATTTT.